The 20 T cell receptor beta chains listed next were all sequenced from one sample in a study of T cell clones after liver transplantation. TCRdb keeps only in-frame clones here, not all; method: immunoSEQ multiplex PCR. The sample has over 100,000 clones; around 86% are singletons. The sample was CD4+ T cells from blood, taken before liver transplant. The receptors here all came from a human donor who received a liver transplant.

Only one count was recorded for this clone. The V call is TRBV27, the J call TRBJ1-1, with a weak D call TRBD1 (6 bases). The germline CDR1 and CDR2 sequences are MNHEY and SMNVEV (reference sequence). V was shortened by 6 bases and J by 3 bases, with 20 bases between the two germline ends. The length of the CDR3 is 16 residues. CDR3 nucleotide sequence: TGTGCCAGCAGAATAGGGGGTATCAGCGAGGACACTGAAGCTTTCTTT. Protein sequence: CASRIGGISEDTEAFF.

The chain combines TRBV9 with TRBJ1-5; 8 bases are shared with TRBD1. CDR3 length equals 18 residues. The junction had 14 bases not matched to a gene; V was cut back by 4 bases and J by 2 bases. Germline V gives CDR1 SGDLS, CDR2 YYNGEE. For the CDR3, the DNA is TGTGCCAGCAGCTCCCGACGACAGGGGAGTGGTGGCAATCAGCCCCAGCATTTT. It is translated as CASSSRRQGSGGNQPQHF.

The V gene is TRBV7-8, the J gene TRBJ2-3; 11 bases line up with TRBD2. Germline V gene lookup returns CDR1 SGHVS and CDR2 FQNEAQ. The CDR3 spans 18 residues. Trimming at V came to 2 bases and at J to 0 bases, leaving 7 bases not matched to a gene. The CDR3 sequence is CASSLISGGAGSTDTQYF. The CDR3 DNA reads TGTGCCAGCAGCTTAATTAGCGGGGGGGCCGGCAGCACAGATACGCAGTATTTT.

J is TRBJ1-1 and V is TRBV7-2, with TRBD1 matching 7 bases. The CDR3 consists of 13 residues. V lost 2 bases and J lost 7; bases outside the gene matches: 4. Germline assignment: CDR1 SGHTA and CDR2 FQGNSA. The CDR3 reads CASSLFQGGEAFF. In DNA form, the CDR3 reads TGTGCCAGCAGCTTATTCCAGGGGGGTGAAGCTTTCTTT.

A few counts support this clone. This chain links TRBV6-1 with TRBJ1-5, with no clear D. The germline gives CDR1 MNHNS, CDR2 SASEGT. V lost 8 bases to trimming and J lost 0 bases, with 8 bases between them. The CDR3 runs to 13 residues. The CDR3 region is CASEVVSNQPQHF. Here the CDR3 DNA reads TGTGCCAGCGAGGTGGTTAGCAATCAGCCCCAGCATTTT.

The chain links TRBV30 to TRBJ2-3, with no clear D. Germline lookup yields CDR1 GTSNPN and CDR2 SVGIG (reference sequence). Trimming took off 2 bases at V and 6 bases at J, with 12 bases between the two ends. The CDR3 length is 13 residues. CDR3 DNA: TGTGCCTGGAGTTTTCCCCCCCCGGATACGCAGTATTTT. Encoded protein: CAWSFPPPDTQYF. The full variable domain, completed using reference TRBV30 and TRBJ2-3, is SQTIHQWPATLVQPVGSPLSLECTVEGTSNPNLYWYRQAAGRGLQLLFYSVGIGQISSEVPQNLSASRPQDRQFILSSKKLLLSDSGFYLCAWSFPPPDTQYFGPGTRLTVL.

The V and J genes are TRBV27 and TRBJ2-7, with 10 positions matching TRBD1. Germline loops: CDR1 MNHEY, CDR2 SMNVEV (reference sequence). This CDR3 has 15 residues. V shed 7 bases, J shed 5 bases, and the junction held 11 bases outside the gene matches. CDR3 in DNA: TGTGCCAGCATTAGTAGGGGACAGGGGTCCCACGAGCAGTACTTC. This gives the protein CASISRGQGSHEQYF.

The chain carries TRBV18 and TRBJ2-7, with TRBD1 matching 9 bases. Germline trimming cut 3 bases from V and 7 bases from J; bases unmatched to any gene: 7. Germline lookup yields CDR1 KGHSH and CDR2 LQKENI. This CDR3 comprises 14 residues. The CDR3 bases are TGTGCCAGCTCACCGGGGGACAGGGTGAGGGAGCAGTACTTC. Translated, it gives CASSPGDRVREQYF. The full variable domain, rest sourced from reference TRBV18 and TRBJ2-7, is NAGVMQNPRHLVRRRGQEARLRCSPMKGHSHVYWYRQLPEEGLKFMVYLQKENIIDESGMPKERFSAEFPKEGPSILRIQQVVRGDSAAYFCASSPGDRVREQYFGPGTRLTVT.

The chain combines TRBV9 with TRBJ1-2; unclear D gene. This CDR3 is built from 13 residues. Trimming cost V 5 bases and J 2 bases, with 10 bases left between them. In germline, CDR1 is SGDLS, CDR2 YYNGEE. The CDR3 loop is CASSDRMNYGYTF. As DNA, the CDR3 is TGTGCCAGCAGTGATCGGATGAACTATGGCTACACCTTC.

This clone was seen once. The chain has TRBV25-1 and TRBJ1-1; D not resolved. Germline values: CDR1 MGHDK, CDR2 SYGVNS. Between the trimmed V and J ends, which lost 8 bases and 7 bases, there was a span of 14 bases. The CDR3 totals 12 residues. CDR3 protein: CASAGSKSEAFF. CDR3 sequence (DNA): TGTGCCAGCGCGGGGAGTAAGAGTGAAGCTTTCTTT.

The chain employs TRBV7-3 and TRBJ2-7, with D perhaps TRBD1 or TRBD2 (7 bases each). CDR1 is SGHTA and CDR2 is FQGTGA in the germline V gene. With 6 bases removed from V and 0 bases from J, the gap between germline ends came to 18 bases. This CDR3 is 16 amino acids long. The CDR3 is CASSPQGGRSSYEQYF. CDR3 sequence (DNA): TGTGCCAGCAGTCCCCAGGGGGGGAGGAGCTCCTACGAGCAGTACTTC.

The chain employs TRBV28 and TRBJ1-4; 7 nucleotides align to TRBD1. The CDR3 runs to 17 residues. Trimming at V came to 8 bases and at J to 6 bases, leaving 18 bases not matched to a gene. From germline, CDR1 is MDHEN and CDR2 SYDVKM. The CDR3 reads CASLSRQGLVGDEKLFF. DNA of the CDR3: TGTGCCAGCCTTTCCAGACAGGGCCTAGTTGGGGATGAAAAACTGTTTTTT.

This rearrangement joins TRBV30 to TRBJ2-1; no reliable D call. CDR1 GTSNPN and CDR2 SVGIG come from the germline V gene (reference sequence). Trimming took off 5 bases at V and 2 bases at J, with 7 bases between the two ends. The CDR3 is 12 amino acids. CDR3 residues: CAWSRPYNEQFF. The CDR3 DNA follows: TGTGCCTGGTCTCGACCCTACAATGAGCAGTTCTTC.

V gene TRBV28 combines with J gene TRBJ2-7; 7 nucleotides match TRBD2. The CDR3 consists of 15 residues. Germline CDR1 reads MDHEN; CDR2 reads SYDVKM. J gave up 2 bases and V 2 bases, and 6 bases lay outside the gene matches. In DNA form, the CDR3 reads TGTGCCAGCAGTTTACAGGGACTACCACCCTACGAGCAGTACTTC. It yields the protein CASSLQGLPPYEQYF.

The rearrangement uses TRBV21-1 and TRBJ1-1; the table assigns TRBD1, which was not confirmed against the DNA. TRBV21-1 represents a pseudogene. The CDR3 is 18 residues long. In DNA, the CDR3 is TGTGCCAGCCCCAGTGGAAGGGGCAGGGAAAACATGAACACTGAAGCTTTCTTT. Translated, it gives CASPSGRGRENMNTEAFF.

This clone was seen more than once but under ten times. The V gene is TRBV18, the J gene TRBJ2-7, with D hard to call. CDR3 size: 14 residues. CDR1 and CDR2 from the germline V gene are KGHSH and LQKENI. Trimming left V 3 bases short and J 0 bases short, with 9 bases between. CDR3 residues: CASSPGGRSYEQYF. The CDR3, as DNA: TGTGCCAGCTCACCGGGTGGACGCTCCTACGAGCAGTACTTC. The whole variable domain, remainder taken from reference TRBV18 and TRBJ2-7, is NAGVMQNPRHLVRRRGQEARLRCSPMKGHSHVYWYRQLPEEGLKFMVYLQKENIIDESGMPKERFSAEFPKEGPSILRIQQVVRGDSAAYFCASSPGGRSYEQYFGPGTRLTVT.

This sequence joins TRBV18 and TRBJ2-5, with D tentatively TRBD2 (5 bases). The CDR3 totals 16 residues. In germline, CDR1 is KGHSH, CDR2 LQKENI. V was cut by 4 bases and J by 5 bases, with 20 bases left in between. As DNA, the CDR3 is TGTGCCAGCTCACTCCCAAACGCGGGCTACGGGGAGACCCAGTACTTC. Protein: CASSLPNAGYGETQYF.

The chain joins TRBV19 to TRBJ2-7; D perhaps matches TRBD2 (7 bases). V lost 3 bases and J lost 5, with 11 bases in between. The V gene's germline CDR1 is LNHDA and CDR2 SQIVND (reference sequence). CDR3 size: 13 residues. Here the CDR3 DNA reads TGTGCCAGTAGTATGGGCGGGGGCGACGAGCAGTACTTC. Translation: CASSMGGGDEQYF.

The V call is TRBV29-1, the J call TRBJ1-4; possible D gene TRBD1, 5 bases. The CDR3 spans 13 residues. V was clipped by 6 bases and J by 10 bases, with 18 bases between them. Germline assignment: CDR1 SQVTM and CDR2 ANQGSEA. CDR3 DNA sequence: TGCAGCGTCGGCGCTACAGGAGCGGGAAAACTGTTTTTT. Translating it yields CSVGATGAGKLFF.

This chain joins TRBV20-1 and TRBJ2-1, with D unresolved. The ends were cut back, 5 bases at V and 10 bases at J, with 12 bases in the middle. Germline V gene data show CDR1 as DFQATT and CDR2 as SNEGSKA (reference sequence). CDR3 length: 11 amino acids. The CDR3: CSAWSVREQFF. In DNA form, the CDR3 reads TGCAGTGCTTGGTCGGTCCGAGAGCAGTTCTTC.